The text below deals with one TCR beta chain. These data come from a study of shared clonotypes between healthy human individuals. The CDR3 totals 16 residues. The J segment lost 3 bases and the V segment lost 3 bases, leaving 8 bases of the junction unmatched. The germline gives CDR1 MGHRA, CDR2 YSYEKL. Naivety among CD8 cells was defined by CD45RO negativity and positive CCR7 selection, thereby excluding terminally differentiated effector memory CD45RA+ cells. Each of the donors was a healthy adult who was HIV-negative and had not had a recent acute infection or vaccination. There were only Caucasian adults among the donors, and all lived in Nashville, Tennessee. The table came from immunoSEQ multiplex PCR; TCRdb's copy has only in-frame clones and leaves some out. The data show more than 550,000 clones, approximately 90% seen once.

Sample: naive CD8+ T cells sorted from blood. The sequence was obtained from a man between 25 and 39 years old in good health. V and J are TRBV4-1 and TRBJ2-7; the match to TRBD1 covers 10 bases. In nucleotides, the CDR3 is TGCGCCAGCAGCCACGCTGCCGGGACAGGGGTCTACGAGCAGTACTTC. Amino acids: CASSHAAGTGVYEQYF.